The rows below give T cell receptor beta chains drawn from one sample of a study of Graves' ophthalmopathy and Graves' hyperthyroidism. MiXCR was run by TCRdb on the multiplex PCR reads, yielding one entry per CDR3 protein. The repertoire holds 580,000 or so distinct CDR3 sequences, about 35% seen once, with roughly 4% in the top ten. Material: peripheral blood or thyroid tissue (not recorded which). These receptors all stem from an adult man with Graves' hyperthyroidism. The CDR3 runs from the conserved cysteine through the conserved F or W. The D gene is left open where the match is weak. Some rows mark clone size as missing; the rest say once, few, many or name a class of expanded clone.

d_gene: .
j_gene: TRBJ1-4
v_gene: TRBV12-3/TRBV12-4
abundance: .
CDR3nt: TGTGCCAGCACCTTTATCCCCACAGGGTGGAATGAAAAACTGTTTTTT
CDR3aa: CASTFIPTGWNEKLFF

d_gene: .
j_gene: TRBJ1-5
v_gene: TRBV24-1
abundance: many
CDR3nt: TGTGCCACCAGTGTAGCAGGGGGCAATCAGCCCCAGCATTTT
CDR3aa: CATSVAGGNQPQHF

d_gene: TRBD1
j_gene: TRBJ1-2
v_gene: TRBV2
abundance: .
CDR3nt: TGTGCCAGCCGGGACAGAACTAATGCTAACTATGGCTACACCTTC
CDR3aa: CASRDRTNANYGYTF

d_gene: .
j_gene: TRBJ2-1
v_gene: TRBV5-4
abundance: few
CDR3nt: TGTGCCAGCAGCTTGGCGGTAGCTACATTGAATGAGCAGTTCTTC
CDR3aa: CASSLAVATLNEQFF

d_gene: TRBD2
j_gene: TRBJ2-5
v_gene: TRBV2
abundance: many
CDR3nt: TGTGCCAGCAGTCAAGGACTAGCGGGAGTGATGGAGACCCAGTACTTC
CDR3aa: CASSQGLAGVMETQYF

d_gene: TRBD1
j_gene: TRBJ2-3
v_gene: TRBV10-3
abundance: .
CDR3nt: TGTGCCATCAGTGAGCCAGGGGGCTACACAGATACGCAGTATTTT
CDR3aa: CAISEPGGYTDTQYF

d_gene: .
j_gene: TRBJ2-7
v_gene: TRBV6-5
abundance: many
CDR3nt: TGTGCCAGCAGTTACTCGAGCGAGGTAGGCCAGCAGTACTTC
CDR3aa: CASSYSSEVGQQYF

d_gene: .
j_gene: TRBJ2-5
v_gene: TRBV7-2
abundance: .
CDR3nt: TGTGCCAGCAGCTCGCCCAGGGGCTGGCAGACCCAGTACTTC
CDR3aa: CASSSPRGWQTQYF

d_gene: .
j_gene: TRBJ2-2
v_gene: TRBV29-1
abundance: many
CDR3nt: TGCAGCGTTGTAGTGCGGGGTCGGGAGAGCGTCACCGGGGAGCTGTTTTTT
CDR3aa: CSVVVRGRESVTGELFF

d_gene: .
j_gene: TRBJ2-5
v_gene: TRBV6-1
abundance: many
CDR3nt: TGTGCCAGCAGTGAATGGGCTCTAGCAGCAGGGACCCAAGAGACCCAGTACTTC
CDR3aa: CASSEWALAAGTQETQYF

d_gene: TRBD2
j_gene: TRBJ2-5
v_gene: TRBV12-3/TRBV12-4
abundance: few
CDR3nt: TGTGCCAGCAGTTTTTCCCTAGCGGGAGGGGTCCAAGAGACCCAGTACTTC
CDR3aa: CASSFSLAGGVQETQYF

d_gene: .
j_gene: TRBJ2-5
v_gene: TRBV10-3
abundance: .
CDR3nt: TGTGCCATCAGTGGGTCGGTGGGACAACAGGGTCAAGAGACCCAGTACTTC
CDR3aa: CAISGSVGQQGQETQYF

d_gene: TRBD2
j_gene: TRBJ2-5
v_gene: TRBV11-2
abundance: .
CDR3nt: TGTGCCAGCAGCTTACGACGACTAGCGGGGGTTAAGACCCAGTACTTC
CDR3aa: CASSLRRLAGVKTQYF

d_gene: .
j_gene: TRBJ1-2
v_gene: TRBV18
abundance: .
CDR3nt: TGTGCCAGCTCACCACCGGCAGAACCCTATGGCTACACCTTC
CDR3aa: CASSPPAEPYGYTF

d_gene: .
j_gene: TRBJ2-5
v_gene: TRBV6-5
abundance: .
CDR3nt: TGTGCCAGCAGTACCCCTCCTTGGGACATCGGGAAGGGAGAGACCCAGTACTTC
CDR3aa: CASSTPPWDIGKGETQYF

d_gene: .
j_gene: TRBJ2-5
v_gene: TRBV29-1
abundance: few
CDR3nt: TGCAGCGTTGAAGATAATTCAGAGAGGTACTTC
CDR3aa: CSVEDNSERYF

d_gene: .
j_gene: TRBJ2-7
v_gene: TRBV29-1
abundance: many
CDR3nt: TGCAGCGTTGAAGGAGAGGCAGGGGGGTCCTACGAGCAGTACTTC
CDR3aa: CSVEGEAGGSYEQYF

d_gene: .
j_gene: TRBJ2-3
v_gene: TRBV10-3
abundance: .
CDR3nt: TGTGCCATCATGGGGAGCACAGATACGCAGTATTTT
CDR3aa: CAIMGSTDTQYF

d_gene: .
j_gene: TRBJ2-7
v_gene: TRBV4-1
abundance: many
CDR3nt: TGCGCCAGCAGCATCCGACAGGAACTCTACGAGCAGTACTTC
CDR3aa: CASSIRQELYEQYF

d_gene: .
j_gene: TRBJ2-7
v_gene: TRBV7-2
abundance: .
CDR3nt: TGTGCCAGCAGCAGAGACAGAAGACCCGAGCAGTACTTC
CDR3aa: CASSRDRRPEQYF

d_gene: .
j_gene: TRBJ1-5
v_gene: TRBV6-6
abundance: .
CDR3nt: TGTGCCAGCAGACAAACAGCTTTTGGGGGCAATCAGCCCCAGCATTTT
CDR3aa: CASRQTAFGGNQPQHF

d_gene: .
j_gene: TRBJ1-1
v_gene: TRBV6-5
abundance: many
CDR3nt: TGTGCCAGCAGGCGATACAACACTGAAGCTTTCTTT
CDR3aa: CASRRYNTEAFF

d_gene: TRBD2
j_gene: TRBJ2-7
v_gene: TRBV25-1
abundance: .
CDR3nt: TGTGTCAGCACCCCAGGACTAGCGGGAGTACACGAGCAGTACTTC
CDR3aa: CVSTPGLAGVHEQYF

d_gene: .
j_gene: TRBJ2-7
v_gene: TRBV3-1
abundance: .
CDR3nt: TGTGCCAGCAGCGATGGGATTGCTAGGGGGACGAAGTACTTC
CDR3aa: CASSDGIARGTKYF

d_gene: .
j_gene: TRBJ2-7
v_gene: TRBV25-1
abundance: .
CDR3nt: TGTGCTAGCGACGCCAACGAGCAGTACTTC
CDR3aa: CASDANEQYF

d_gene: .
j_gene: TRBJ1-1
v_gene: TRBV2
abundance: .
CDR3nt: TGTGCCAGCAGTTCCCCGGGCCTTGCAGCTTTCTTT
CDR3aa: CASSSPGLAAFF

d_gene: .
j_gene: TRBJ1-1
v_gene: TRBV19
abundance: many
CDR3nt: TGTGCCAGTGCTCGGACGGGGAACACTGAAGCTTTCTTT
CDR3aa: CASARTGNTEAFF

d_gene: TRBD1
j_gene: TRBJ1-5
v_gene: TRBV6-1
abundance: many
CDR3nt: TGTGCCAGCAGACGACAGGGATCACAGCCCCAGCATTTT
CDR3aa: CASRRQGSQPQHF

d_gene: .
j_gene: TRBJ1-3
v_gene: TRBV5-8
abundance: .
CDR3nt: TGTGCCAGCAGCTTGGGACGGAGCCCAGGGCACGGGGGAAACACCATATATTTT
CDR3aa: CASSLGRSPGHGGNTIYF

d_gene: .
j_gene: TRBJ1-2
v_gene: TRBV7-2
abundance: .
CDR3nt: TGTGCCAGCAGCTCTGGGGGTAGCTACACCTTC
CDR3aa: CASSSGGSYTF

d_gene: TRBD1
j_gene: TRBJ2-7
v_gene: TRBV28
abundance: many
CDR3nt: TGTGCCAGCACCGGACAGGGCTACGAGCAGTACTTC
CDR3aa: CASTGQGYEQYF

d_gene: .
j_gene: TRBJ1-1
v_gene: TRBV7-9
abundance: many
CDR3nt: TGTGCCAGCAGCTTATTTACGGGGATGAACACTGAAGCTTTCTTT
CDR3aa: CASSLFTGMNTEAFF

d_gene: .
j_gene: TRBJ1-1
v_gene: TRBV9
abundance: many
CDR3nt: TGTGCCAGCAGCCCCTACGCGGGGCGGAACACTGAAGCTTTCTTT
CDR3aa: CASSPYAGRNTEAFF

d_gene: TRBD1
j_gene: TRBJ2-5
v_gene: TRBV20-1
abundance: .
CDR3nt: TGCAGTGCTAAACCGGACAGGGGTTTCGATCAGCCCCAGTACTTC
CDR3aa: CSAKPDRGFDQPQYF

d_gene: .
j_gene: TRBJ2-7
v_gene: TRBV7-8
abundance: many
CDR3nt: TGTGCCAGCAGCTTAGCGCCGGGACTGGACTACGAGCAGTACTTC
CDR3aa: CASSLAPGLDYEQYF

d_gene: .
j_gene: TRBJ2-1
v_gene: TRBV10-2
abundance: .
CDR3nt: TGCGCCAGCACACGGGAGCGGGCCTACAATGAGCAGTTCTTC
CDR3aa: CASTRERAYNEQFF

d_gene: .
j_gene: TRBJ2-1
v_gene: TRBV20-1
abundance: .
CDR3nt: TGCAGTGCTAGAGATTTCGCGGGACCCAGCTACAATGAGCAGTTCTTC
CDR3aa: CSARDFAGPSYNEQFF

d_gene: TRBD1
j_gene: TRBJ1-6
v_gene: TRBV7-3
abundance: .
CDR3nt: TGTGCCAGCAGCTCGGGACAGGTGACGGACCTCTATAATTCACCCCTCCACTTT
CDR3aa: CASSSGQVTDLYNSPLHF

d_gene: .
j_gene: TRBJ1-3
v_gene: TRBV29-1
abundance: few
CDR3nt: TGCAGCGTCCGCCCAGGGGCCAGCGGGAACACCATATATTTT
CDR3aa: CSVRPGASGNTIYF

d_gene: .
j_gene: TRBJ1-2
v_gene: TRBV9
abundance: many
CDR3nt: TGTGCCAGCAGCCCAGACGGGGGGGCCTATGGCTACACCTTC
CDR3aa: CASSPDGGAYGYTF

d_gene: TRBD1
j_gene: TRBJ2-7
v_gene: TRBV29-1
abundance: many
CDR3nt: TGCAGCGCCGGGACAGGGGCCTACGAGCAGTACTTC
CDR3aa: CSAGTGAYEQYF

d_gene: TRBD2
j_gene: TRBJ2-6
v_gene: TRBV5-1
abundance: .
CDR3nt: TGCGCCAGCAGCTTGAGTAGCGGGGGGGTTTCTAGTGGGGCCAACGTCCTGACTTTC
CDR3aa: CASSLSSGGVSSGANVLTF

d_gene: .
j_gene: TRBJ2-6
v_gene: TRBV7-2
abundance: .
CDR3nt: TGTGCCAGCAGCTTGTATGGGGCAGGGGCCAACGTCCTGACTTTC
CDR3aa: CASSLYGAGANVLTF

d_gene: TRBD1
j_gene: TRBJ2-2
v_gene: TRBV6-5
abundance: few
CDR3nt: TGTGCCAGCAGTTCCGACGACAGGGGGTTGTGGACCGGGGAGCTGTTTTTT
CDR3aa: CASSSDDRGLWTGELFF

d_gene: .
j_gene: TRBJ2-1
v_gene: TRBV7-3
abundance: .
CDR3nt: TGTGCCAGCAGCGGCGGGCGCGGCCCACAGTTCTTC
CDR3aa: CASSGGRGPQFF

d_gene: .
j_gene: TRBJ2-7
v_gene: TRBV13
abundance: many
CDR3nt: TGTGCCAGCAGCCCGCGGGACAGCTCAACCTACGAGCAGTACTTC
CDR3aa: CASSPRDSSTYEQYF

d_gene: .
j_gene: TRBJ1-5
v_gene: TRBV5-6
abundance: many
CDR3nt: TGTGCCAGCAGCTTGGCGGGGGTAGGAAATCAGCCCCAGCATTTT
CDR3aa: CASSLAGVGNQPQHF

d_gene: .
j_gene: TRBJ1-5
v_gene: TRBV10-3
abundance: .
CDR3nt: TGTGCCATCAGTGATAGGGTTGGGGTAGGTCCCGATAGCAATCAGCCCCAGCATTTT
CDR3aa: CAISDRVGVGPDSNQPQHF

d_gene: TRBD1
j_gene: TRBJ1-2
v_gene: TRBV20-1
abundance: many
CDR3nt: TGCAGTGCTAGAGGTTTGGGACAGGGGCCGTATGGCTACACCTTC
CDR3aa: CSARGLGQGPYGYTF